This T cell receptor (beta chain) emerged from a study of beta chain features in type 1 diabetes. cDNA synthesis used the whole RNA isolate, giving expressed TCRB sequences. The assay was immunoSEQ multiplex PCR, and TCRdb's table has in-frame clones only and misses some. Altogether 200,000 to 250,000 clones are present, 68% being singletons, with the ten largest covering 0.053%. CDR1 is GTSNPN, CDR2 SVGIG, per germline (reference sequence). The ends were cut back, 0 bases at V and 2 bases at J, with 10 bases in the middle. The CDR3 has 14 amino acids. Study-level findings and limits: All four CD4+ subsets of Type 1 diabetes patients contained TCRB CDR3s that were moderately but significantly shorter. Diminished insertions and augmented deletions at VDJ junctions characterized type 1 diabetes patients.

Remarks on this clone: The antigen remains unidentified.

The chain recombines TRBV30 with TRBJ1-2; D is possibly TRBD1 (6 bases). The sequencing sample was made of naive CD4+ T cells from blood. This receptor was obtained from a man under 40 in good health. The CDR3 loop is CAWSVSQGNYGYTF. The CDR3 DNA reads TGTGCCTGGAGTGTGTCACAGGGAAACTATGGCTACACCTTC.